One sample yielded the 30 T cell receptor beta chains listed below, sequenced in a study of cytomegalovirus exposure and HLA in healthy donors (TCRdb year 2017). Library preparation used the immunoSEQ multiplex PCR assay. For the multiplex PCR, a mixture combining 60 forward primers for TCR Vbeta segments and 13 reverse primers for TCR Jbeta segments was used. TCRdb took this table from immuneACCESS and kept in-frame rearrangements with V and J called. Such tables lack part of the clones; where checked against another copy, unresolved V genes explain under half of the gap, and the rest is unexplained. The sample has about 130,000 clones on record, roughly 78% of them singletons. 6.5% to 8% of the sample belongs to the ten largest clones. Sequenced input: PBMCs. The source is a man aged 35-49 years in good health and CMV-seropositive.

The chain is built from TRBV19 and TRBJ1-3; a possible D gene is TRBD1 (5 bases). This CDR3 has 18 residues. V was shortened by 7 bases and J by 0 bases, with 22 bases between the two germline ends. Germline lookup yields CDR1 LNHDA and CDR2 SQIVND (reference sequence). Here the CDR3 reads CASKGFDSAKGSGNTIYF. CDR3 coding DNA: TGTGCCAGTAAGGGATTTGACAGTGCGAAGGGCTCTGGAAACACCATATATTTT.

The DNA for the CDR3 is TGTGCCAGCAGCTTGGTACAGCTACAAGAGACCCAGTACTTC. It yields the protein CASSLVQLQETQYF. The rearrangement links TRBV5-6 to TRBJ2-5; no clear D. Germline CDR1 and CDR2: SGHDT and YYEEEE. The CDR3 is 14 amino acids. Trimming took 0 bases from V and 2 from J, leaving 8 bases between them.

This clone has a handful of counts. The gene calls are TRBV2 and TRBJ2-2; D might be TRBD2 (6 bases). The CDR3 covers 12 residues. The V end was cut by 6 bases, the J end by 6 bases, with 8 bases between. Germline-derived CDR1 and CDR2 are SNHLY and FYNNEI. CDR3 amino acids: CASRTGAGELFF. The CDR3 nucleotides are TGTGCCAGCAGGACGGGGGCCGGGGAGCTGTTTTTT.

This clone was seen a few times. This sequence joins TRBV4-1 and TRBJ1-3; TRBD1 might be the D (5 bases). Germline V gene lookup returns CDR1 MGHRA and CDR2 YSYEKL. CDR3 size: 15 residues. The V and J ends lost 2 bases and 0 bases respectively, with 8 bases between them. The CDR3 region is CASSQTGPSGNTIYF. DNA of the CDR3: TGCGCCAGCAGCCAAACAGGCCCCTCTGGAAACACCATATATTTT.

J is TRBJ2-5 and V is TRBV4-1, with TRBD1 matching over 9 bases. The germline V gene encodes CDR1 MGHRA and CDR2 YSYEKL. The CDR3 consists of 16 residues. J gave up 1 base and V 3 bases, and 6 bases lay outside the gene matches. CDR3 residues: CASSHRDRVAQETQYF. In nucleotides, the CDR3 is TGCGCCAGCAGCCACCGGGACAGGGTAGCCCAAGAGACCCAGTACTTC.

As regards this clone: The junction differs from germline at one of its ends, possibly a read error. V gene TRBV7-9 combines with J gene TRBJ2-5; D gene ambiguous. Germline values: CDR1 SEHNR, CDR2 FQNEAQ (reference sequence). The CDR3 totals 11 residues. DNA for the CDR3: TGTTCCAGCAGCTTGGGCGAGACCCAGTACTTC. Translation gives CSSSLGETQYF. Full variable domain (rest looked up from reference TRBV7-9 and TRBJ2-5): DTGVSQNPRHKITKRGQNVTFRCDPISEHNRLYWYRQTLGQGPEFLTYFQNEAQLEKSRLLSDRFSAERPKGSFSTLEIQRTEQGDSAMYLCSSSLGETQYFGPGTRLLVL.

The chain is built from TRBV4-1 and TRBJ2-5; no firm D call. The V end lost 0 bases, the J end lost 1 base, and 9 bases lay between the germline ends. This CDR3 spans 15 amino acids. Germline CDR1 is MGHRA and CDR2 is YSYEKL. The CDR3 sequence is CASSQDQPGQETQYF. The CDR3 nucleotides read TGCGCCAGCAGCCAAGATCAACCAGGCCAAGAGACCCAGTACTTC.

The gene calls are TRBV5-4 and TRBJ1-2; unclear D gene. The CDR3 is 13 amino acids. Germline CDR1 and CDR2: SGHNT and YYREEE (reference sequence). V lost 3 bases, J lost 6 bases, and 12 bases lay in between. The CDR3 loop is CASSSQRIDGYTF. Here the CDR3 DNA reads TGTGCCAGCAGCTCCCAGAGGATCGATGGCTACACCTTC. Together with reference TRBV5-4 and TRBJ1-2, the CDR3 gives the full variable domain: ETGVTQSPTHLIKTRGQQVTLRCSSQSGHNTVSWYQQALGQGPQFIFQYYREEENGRGNFPPRFSGLQFPNYSSELNVNALELDDSALYLCASSSQRIDGYTFGSGTRLTVV.

The genes are TRBV6-5 and TRBJ1-2; no definite D call. The CDR3 has 13 amino acids. V dropped 2 bases and J dropped 1 base, with 5 bases sitting between them. Germline V gene lookup returns CDR1 MNHEY and CDR2 SVGAGI. CDR3 loop: CASSYVSNYGYTF. CDR3 coding DNA: TGTGCCAGCAGTTACGTCAGTAACTATGGCTACACCTTC.

The chain carries TRBV19 and TRBJ1-5, with a weak D call TRBD1 (6 bases). Deletions cut 5 bases from V and 5 bases from J, with 13 bases between. CDR1 and CDR2 (germline): LNHDA, SQIVND (reference sequence). The CDR3 contains 14 residues. The CDR3 is CASSLQGRDQPQHF. The CDR3, as DNA: TGTGCCAGTAGTTTGCAGGGGAGAGATCAGCCCCAGCATTTT.

The chain couples TRBV29-1 to TRBJ1-2, with D possibly being TRBD1 (6 bases). The CDR3 covers 12 residues. In germline, CDR1 is SQVTM, CDR2 ANQGSEA. Trimming removed 3 bases at V and 8 bases at J, with 13 bases between. CDR3 sequence (DNA): TGCAGCGTTGACTTGGGACATGGGGGCTACACCTTC. This encodes CSVDLGHGGYTF.

The chain is built from TRBV6-5 and TRBJ1-2; 7 positions agree with TRBD1. Looked up from germline, CDR1 is MNHEY and CDR2 is SVGAGI. CDR3 length equals 13 residues. V was clipped by 5 bases and J by 4 bases; unmatched bases: 4. The CDR3 reads CASSRTGSYGYTF. As DNA, the CDR3 is TGTGCCAGCAGTAGGACAGGCTCCTATGGCTACACCTTC.

This clone was recorded only once. The rearrangement links TRBV6-5 to TRBJ1-2, with TRBD1 as a possible D gene (6 bases). The CDR3 totals 15 residues. The V end was cut by 0 bases, the J end by 4 bases, with 12 bases between. Germline CDR1 and CDR2: MNHEY and SVGAGI. The CDR3 DNA follows: TGTGCCAGCAGTTACTCGCGGGGGCTGGGCTATGGCTACACCTTC. Its translation is CASSYSRGLGYGYTF.

This clone was recorded a few times. This chain links TRBV7-6 with TRBJ2-1, with D tentatively TRBD2 (5 bases). The CDR3 runs 11 residues. CDR1 is SGHVS and CDR2 is FNYEAQ in the germline V gene. Between the trimmed V and J ends, which lost 7 bases and 8 bases, there was a span of 9 bases. The CDR3 nucleotides read TGTGCCAGCAACACACTAGATGAGCAGTTCTTC. Amino acid sequence: CASNTLDEQFF.

This sequence joins TRBV7-9 and TRBJ2-1; 7 bases are a match to TRBD2. This CDR3 has 16 residues. Per germline, CDR1 SEHNR and CDR2 FQNEAQ (reference sequence). The J segment lost 7 bases and the V segment lost 2 bases, leaving 11 bases of the junction unmatched. The CDR3 DNA reads TGTGCCAGCAGCTTAAGGCGGGAGCGGGGTTTTAATGAGCAGTTCTTC. This encodes CASSLRRERGFNEQFF.

About this clone: Sequence at one end of the junction differs from germline and may be a read error. V and J are TRBV7-9 and TRBJ1-3; D unresolved. The germline CDR1 and CDR2 sequences are SEHNR and FQNEAQ (reference sequence). The CDR3 contains 15 residues. The CDR3 protein is CSSSTPAYSTSTIYF. The CDR3, as DNA: TGTTCCAGCAGCACCCCCGCATATTCTACCTCTACCATATATTTT.

The V gene is TRBV6-5, the J gene TRBJ2-3; D unresolved. CDR1 and CDR2 from the germline V gene are MNHEY and SVGAGI. Trimming took off 2 bases at V and 6 bases at J, with 12 bases between the two ends. This CDR3 region has 14 residues. CDR3: CASSYTPGRDTQYF. The CDR3 DNA reads as TGTGCCAGCAGTTACACACCGGGTAGGGATACGCAGTATTTT.

This chain links TRBV9 with TRBJ1-6; 7 bases agree with TRBD1. CDR1 is SGDLS and CDR2 is YYNGEE in the germline V gene. The CDR3 loop spans 15 amino acids. V gave up 7 bases and J gave up 3 bases; unmatched junction bases: 7. The CDR3 DNA is TGTGCCAGCGTCCGGGACAGCCGCTATAATTCACCCCTCCACTTT. It codes for CASVRDSRYNSPLHF.

This chain links TRBV5-1 with TRBJ2-7, with a tentative D call TRBD2 (6 bases). The length of the CDR3 is 13 residues. Germline V lookup: CDR1 SGHRS, CDR2 YFSETQ. With 3 bases removed from V and 3 bases from J, the gap between germline ends came to 10 bases. The CDR3 loop reads CASSWGVGYEQYF. CDR3 coding DNA: TGCGCCAGCAGCTGGGGGGTGGGCTACGAGCAGTACTTC.

This chain uses TRBV19 with TRBJ2-2; D uncertain. CDR1 is LNHDA, CDR2 SQIVND, per germline (reference sequence). Trimming left V 6 bases short and J 7 bases short, with 18 bases between. This CDR3 is built from 15 residues. The CDR3 DNA sequence: TGTGCCAGTAGCGGCATTTTTAAGCGTAGCGGGGAGCTGTTTTTT. Its translation: CASSGIFKRSGELFF.

In regard to this clone: One junction end disagrees with the germline gene, perhaps due to a read error. This chain connects TRBV5-6 to TRBJ2-7, with 9 nucleotides matching TRBD2. The CDR3 runs 17 residues. Germline V gives CDR1 SGHDT, CDR2 YYEEEE. The chain's CDR3 is CASSTTVGLASSYAQYF. In DNA form, the CDR3 reads TGTGCCAGCAGCACCACCGTCGGACTAGCGAGCTCCTACGCGCAGTACTTC.

The CDR3 region is CASSPAGIKETQYF. CDR3 in DNA: TGTGCCAGCAGCCCCGCGGGGATTAAAGAGACCCAGTACTTC. The rearrangement uses TRBV7-9 and TRBJ2-5; possibly TRBD2 for D (6 bases). The V end lost 5 bases, the J end lost 3 bases, and 13 bases lay between the germline ends. The CDR3 loop spans 14 amino acids. CDR1 and CDR2 from the germline V gene are SEHNR and FQNEAQ (reference sequence).

The V and J genes are TRBV5-4 and TRBJ2-1; D is possibly TRBD2 (5 bases). Germline CDR1 reads SGHNT; CDR2 reads YYREEE (reference sequence). V lost 0 bases and J lost 7, with 11 bases in between. This CDR3 contains 14 residues. DNA for the CDR3: TGTGCCAGCAGCTTGGAAGCCCCGGGGAATGAGCAGTTCTTC. This codes for CASSLEAPGNEQFF.

Only a few counts were recorded for this clone. The chain uses TRBV6-4 and TRBJ1-5; weak D call: TRBD1 (6 bases). The CDR3 covers 12 residues. V was trimmed by 6 bases and J by 7 bases, leaving 10 bases between them. From germline, CDR1 is MRHNA and CDR2 SNTAGT. The CDR3 protein is CASSRGTQPQHF. Here the CDR3 DNA reads TGTGCCAGCAGCAGGGGAACGCAGCCCCAGCATTTT.

V usage is TRBV10-3 and J usage is TRBJ1-6, with 7 bases lining up with TRBD1. The CDR3 is made up of 13 amino acids. Unmatched junction bases numbered 1, after V lost 3 bases and J lost 8 bases. Germline assignment: CDR1 ENHRY and CDR2 SYGVKD. This chain's CDR3 is CAISDGQDSPLHF. The CDR3 nucleotides are TGTGCCATCAGTGACGGACAGGATTCACCCCTCCACTTT.

The CDR3 loop reads CASSPKGGSHEKLFF. As DNA, the CDR3 is TGTGCCAGCAGCCCAAAAGGGGGATCCCATGAAAAACTGTTTTTT. V gene TRBV7-8 combines with J gene TRBJ1-4; tentative D call: TRBD1 (6 bases). The CDR3 loop spans 15 amino acids. V was pared by 5 bases and J by 6 bases, with 16 bases between. Germline V gene data show CDR1 as SGHVS and CDR2 as FQNEAQ.

The chain is built from TRBV6-5 and TRBJ2-7; 9 bases fit TRBD2. The germline CDR1 and CDR2 sequences are MNHEY and SVGAGI. Trimming cost V 0 bases and J 1 base; bases outside gene matches: 4. This CDR3 spans 16 amino acids. The CDR3 DNA reads TGTGCCAGCAGTTACTCGATTAGCGGGAGTTCCTACGAGCAGTACTTC. Translated: CASSYSISGSSYEQYF.

The chain is built from TRBV28 and TRBJ2-1; 11 bases line up with TRBD2. CDR3 size: 17 residues. V lost 2 bases and J lost 7; bases outside the gene matches: 10. Germline V gene lookup returns CDR1 MDHEN and CDR2 SYDVKM. CDR3 loop: CASSLGGGLAGQNEQFF. In DNA form, the CDR3 reads TGTGCCAGCAGTTTAGGCGGTGGACTAGCGGGTCAAAATGAGCAGTTCTTC.

The V call is TRBV11-3, the J call TRBJ2-1; weak D call: TRBD1 (6 bases). CDR1 SGHNT and CDR2 YENEEA come from the germline V gene. Trimming took off 2 bases at V and 5 bases at J, with 19 bases between the two ends. The length of the CDR3 is 17 residues. CDR3 sequence: CASSLSPGTTSNNEQFF. Written as DNA, the CDR3 is TGTGCCAGCAGCTTATCCCCCGGGACAACCTCTAACAATGAGCAGTTCTTC.

This clone occurred a few times. The junction differs from germline at one of its ends, possibly a read error. The gene calls are TRBV4-1 and TRBJ2-1; D is possibly TRBD2 (6 bases). This CDR3 spans 16 amino acids. From germline, CDR1 is MGHRA and CDR2 YSYEKL. The CDR3 bases are TGTGCCAGCAGTCCTATAGCGGAGACCTCCTACAATGAGCAGTTCTTC. Translated, it gives CASSPIAETSYNEQFF.